This is a list of T cell receptor beta chains from one sample in a study of human T cells and chemical hapten exposure. TCRdb analysed the RACE reads with MiXCR anew, one entry per CDR3 protein. Here the sample spans over 35,000 distinct CDR3 sequences, 10% being singletons. Sequencing was performed on whole blood, taken in connection with sensitization to the hapten diphenylcyclopropenone (DPC). All receptors come from a man under 40 with alopecia areata. Some clones in this sample may be carry-over from other donors' samples. Both conserved end residues are part of each CDR3. D genes are given only for firm matches. A clone size is listed for some rows: how often the clone was seen (once, few, many), or a class if it is expanded.

D	V	size	J	DNA	CDR3
TRBD1	TRBV29-1	NA	TRBJ2-2	TGCAGCGTTGAAGCTCGGACAGGGGGTCCCGGGGAGCTGTTTTTT	CSVEARTGGPGELFF
NA	TRBV12-3/TRBV12-4	many	TRBJ1-5	TGTGCCAGCAGCCAAGGACCCGTTCATCAGCCCCAGCATTTT	CASSQGPVHQPQHF
NA	TRBV9	NA	TRBJ1-1	TGTGCCAGCAGCATAAGGGACAAGAACACTGAAGCTTTCTTT	CASSIRDKNTEAFF
NA	TRBV12-3/TRBV12-4	NA	TRBJ1-2	TGTGCCAGCAGTTTAAGGCGAAGAAGCAACTATGGCTACACCTTC	CASSLRRRSNYGYTF
TRBD2	TRBV18	many	TRBJ2-3	TGTGCCAGCTCACCACTAGCGGGTCACTCCTCTAGCACAGATACGCAGTATTTT	CASSPLAGHSSSTDTQYF
NA	TRBV4-3	NA	TRBJ1-5	TGCGCCAGCAGCCAAGGGCTGGGGGGATCAAGCAATCAGCCCCAGCATTTT	CASSQGLGGSSNQPQHF
TRBD2	TRBV28	few	TRBJ2-3	TGTGCCAGCAGTTTATTTTGGAACGGACTAGCGGGGAGACGGGCAGATACGCAGTATTTT	CASSLFWNGLAGRRADTQYF
NA	TRBV11-3	many	TRBJ2-2	TGTGCCAGCAGCTTAGGGGCAAGAGACACCGGGGAGCTGTTTTTT	CASSLGARDTGELFF
NA	TRBV5-1	few	TRBJ2-7	TGCGCCAGCAGCTGGACAAACTCCTACGAGCAGTACTTC	CASSWTNSYEQYF
NA	TRBV28	NA	TRBJ1-1	TGTGCCAGCAAAATGAACACTGAAGCTTTCTTT	CASKMNTEAFF
NA	TRBV12-3/TRBV12-4	many	TRBJ2-2	TGTGCCAGCGGGCCGAGGGGCAAACAGAACGGGGAGCTGTTTTTT	CASGPRGKQNGELFF
TRBD2	TRBV12-3/TRBV12-4	NA	TRBJ2-5	TGTGCCAGCAGTTTCGCGGGGGGAGAGACCCAGTACTTC	CASSFAGGETQYF
TRBD2	TRBV24-1	few	TRBJ2-3	TGTGCCACAGGGACTAGCGGGCGCACCACAGATACGCAGTATTTT	CATGTSGRTTDTQYF
NA	TRBV28	many	TRBJ2-1	TGTGCCAGCAGTTGGTTAGGGGGAGGGTCCTACAATGAGCAGTTCTTC	CASSWLGGGSYNEQFF